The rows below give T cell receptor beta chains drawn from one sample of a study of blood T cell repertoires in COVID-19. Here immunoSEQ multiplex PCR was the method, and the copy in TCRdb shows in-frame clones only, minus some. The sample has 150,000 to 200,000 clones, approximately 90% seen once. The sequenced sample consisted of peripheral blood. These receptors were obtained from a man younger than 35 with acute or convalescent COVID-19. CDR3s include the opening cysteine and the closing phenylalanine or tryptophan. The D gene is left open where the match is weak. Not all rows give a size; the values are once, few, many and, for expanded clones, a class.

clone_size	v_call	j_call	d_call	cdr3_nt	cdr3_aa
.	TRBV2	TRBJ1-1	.	TGTGCCAGCTCGGGCAGGGATATGAGGTACACTGAAGCTTTCTTT	CASSGRDMRYTEAFF
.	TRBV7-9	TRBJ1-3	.	TGTGCCAGCAGCCGAGAAAGAGACACCTCTGGAAACACCATATATTTT	CASSRERDTSGNTIYF
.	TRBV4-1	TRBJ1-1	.	TGCGCCAGCAGCCACGACAGGAACACTGAAGCTTTCTTT	CASSHDRNTEAFF
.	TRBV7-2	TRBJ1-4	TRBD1	TGTGCCAGCAGCTTAGGACAGGGGAGGGAAAAACTGTTTTTT	CASSLGQGREKLFF
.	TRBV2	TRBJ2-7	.	TGTGCCAGCAGTGATCAGGACGAGCAGTACTTC	CASSDQDEQYF
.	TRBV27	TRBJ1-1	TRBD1	TGTGCCAGCAGTTTATATGAGGGGGCCTTCACTGAAGCTTTCTTT	CASSLYEGAFTEAFF
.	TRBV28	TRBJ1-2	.	TGTGCCAGCAGTTTCCGACAGGAGAACTATGGCTACACCTTC	CASSFRQENYGYTF
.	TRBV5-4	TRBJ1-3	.	TGTGCCAGCAGCCCGGGGGGGACTGGAAACACCATATATTTT	CASSPGGTGNTIYF
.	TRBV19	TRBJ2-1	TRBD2	TGTGCCACCGCGGATAGGGGGACTAGCGGGAGGAGCTCCTACAATGAGCAGTTCTTC	CATADRGTSGRSSYNEQFF
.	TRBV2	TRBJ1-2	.	TGTGCCAGCAGTGCACTCAAGACTGCCTATGGCTACACCTTC	CASSALKTAYGYTF
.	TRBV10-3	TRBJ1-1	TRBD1	TGTGCCATCAGTGAGGACAGGGTGGGCACTGAAGCTTTCTTT	CAISEDRVGTEAFF
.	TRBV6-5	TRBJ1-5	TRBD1	TGTGCCAGCAGCCCACAGGGGGCACAGCCCCAGCATTTT	CASSPQGAQPQHF
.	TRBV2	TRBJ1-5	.	TGTGCCAGCAGTTCCAGTCCCAATCAGCCCCAGCATTTT	CASSSSPNQPQHF
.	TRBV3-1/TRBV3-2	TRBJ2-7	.	TGTGCCAGCAGCCAACTGGGCGACGAGCAGTACTTC	CASSQLGDEQYF
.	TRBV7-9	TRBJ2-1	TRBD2	TGTGCCAGTGTCGGACTAGTCCACGCTTTTACATACAATGAGCAGTTCTTC	CASVGLVHAFTYNEQFF
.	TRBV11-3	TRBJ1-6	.	TGTGCCAGCATTGACAGACCCTCCTATAATTCACCCCTCCACTTT	CASIDRPSYNSPLHF
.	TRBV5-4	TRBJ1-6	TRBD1	TGTGCCAGCAGCTTCGGGACAGGGGGCGTGAAATCACCCCTCCACTTT	CASSFGTGGVKSPLHF
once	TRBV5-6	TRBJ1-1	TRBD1	TGTGCCAGCAGACGGAGTACAGGGGGTATGGTGAACACTGAAGCTTTCTTT	CASRRSTGGMVNTEAFF
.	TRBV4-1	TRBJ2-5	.	TGCGCCAGCAGCCAAGATACAGGGCCGATCGGAGAGACCCAGTACTTC	CASSQDTGPIGETQYF
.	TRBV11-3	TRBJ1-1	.	TGTGCCAGCAGCTTTACAGAGAACACTGAAGCTTTCTTT	CASSFTENTEAFF
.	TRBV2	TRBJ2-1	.	TGTGCCAGCAGTTTGACTCACTACAATGAGCAGTTCTTC	CASSLTHYNEQFF
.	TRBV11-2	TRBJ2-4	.	TGTGCCAGTCGACAGACCCTAGCCAAAAACATTCAGTACTTC	CASRQTLAKNIQYF
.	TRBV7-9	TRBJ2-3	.	TGTGCCAGCAGCTTAGGAGATCCGACACCCTTT	CASSLGDPTPF
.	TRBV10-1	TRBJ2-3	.	TGCGCCGTCCTGGGACAGAGTGATTTTTTGGCTAGCGGGAGCACAGATACGCAGTATTTT	CAVLGQSDFLASGSTDTQYF
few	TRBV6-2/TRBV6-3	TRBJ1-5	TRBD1	TGTGCCAGCAGTCAACCCCCTCAAAGCGCGGGACAGGGGAATCAGCCCCAGCATTTT	CASSQPPQSAGQGNQPQHF
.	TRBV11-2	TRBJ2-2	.	TGTGCCAGCAGCTCCGGGACTTACTTTACCGGGGAGCTGTTTTTT	CASSSGTYFTGELFF
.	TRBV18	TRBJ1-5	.	TGTGCCAGCTCACTATCCACGACAGGACGGAGAAATCAGCCCCAGCATTTT	CASSLSTTGRRNQPQHF
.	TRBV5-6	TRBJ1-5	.	TGTGCCAGCAGCTTGAGGAGGTATAGCAATCAGCCCCAGCATTTT	CASSLRRYSNQPQHF
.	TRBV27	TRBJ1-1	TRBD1	TGTGCCAGCAGTCCTAATAAGATCAGGGGGCGCATATCCTCAAACACTGAAGCTTTCTTT	CASSPNKIRGRISSNTEAFF
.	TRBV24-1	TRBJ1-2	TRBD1	TGTGCCACCAGTGGACCGGGACAGAAATCTAACTATGGCTACACCTTC	CATSGPGQKSNYGYTF
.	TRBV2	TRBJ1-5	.	TGTGCCAGCAGTGAAGCGATGGCAAGTCAGCCCCAGCATTTT	CASSEAMASQPQHF
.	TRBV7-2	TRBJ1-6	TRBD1	TGTGCCAGCAGCCCACAGGGGGATTCACCCCTCCACTTT	CASSPQGDSPLHF
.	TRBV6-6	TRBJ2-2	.	TGTGCCAGCAGCCTACAGGCGACCGGGGAGCTGTTTTTT	CASSLQATGELFF
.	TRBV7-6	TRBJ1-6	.	TGTGCCAGCAGCTTAGGGACTTCGCGGGGGGCTAATAATTCACCCCTCCACTTT	CASSLGTSRGANNSPLHF
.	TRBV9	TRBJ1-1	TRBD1	TGTGCCAGCAGCGCAGGGGGCGGCCCAAACACTGAAGCTTTCTTT	CASSAGGGPNTEAFF
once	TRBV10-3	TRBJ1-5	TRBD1	TGTGCCATAGCACAGGGGGATCAGCCCCAGCATTTT	CAIAQGDQPQHF
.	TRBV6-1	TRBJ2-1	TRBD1	TGTGCCAGCAGTGATTTTATGGGACAGGGAAGTGGATTCTTC	CASSDFMGQGSGFF
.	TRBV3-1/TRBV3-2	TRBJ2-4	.	TGTGCCAGCAGCCTGTCGAGGGAGTACCGGGCAAACATTCAGTACTTC	CASSLSREYRANIQYF
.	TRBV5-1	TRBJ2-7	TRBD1	TGCGCCAGCAGCTCGACAGGGGCCCCCTACGAGCAGTACTTC	CASSSTGAPYEQYF
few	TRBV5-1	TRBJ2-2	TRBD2	TGCGCCAGCAGCACAGGGACTAGCGGGAGTTTTTTCCGGGAGCTGTTTTTT	CASSTGTSGSFFRELFF
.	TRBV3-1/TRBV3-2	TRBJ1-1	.	TGTGCCAGCAGCCAACCCGGGACAAGGAACACTGAAGCTTTCTTT	CASSQPGTRNTEAFF
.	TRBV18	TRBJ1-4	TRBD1	TGTGCCAGCTCACCACCGCAACGGACAGGGGAAAAACTGTTTTTT	CASSPPQRTGEKLFF
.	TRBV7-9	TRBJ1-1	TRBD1	TGTGCCAGCAGCTTCGACAGGGGGCTCAGGACTGAAGCTTTCTTT	CASSFDRGLRTEAFF
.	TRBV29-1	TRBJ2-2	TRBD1	TGCAGCGTTGAATTTACGGACAGGGGGCGAACCGGGGAGCTGTTTTTT	CSVEFTDRGRTGELFF
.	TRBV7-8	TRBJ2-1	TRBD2	TGTGCCAGCAGCTTTGGACTAGCGGGGGGCTACAATGAGCAGTTCTTC	CASSFGLAGGYNEQFF
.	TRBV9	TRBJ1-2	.	TGTGCCAGCAGCCCAGGGTTGACGGCGGATGGCTACACCTTC	CASSPGLTADGYTF
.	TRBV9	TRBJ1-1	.	TGTGCCAGCAGCCCCCTAAGCACTGAAGCTTTCTTT	CASSPLSTEAFF
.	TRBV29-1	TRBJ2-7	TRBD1	TGCAGCGTTGAGGGTCGACAGGGGACCTCCTACGAGCAGTACTTC	CSVEGRQGTSYEQYF
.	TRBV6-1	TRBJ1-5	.	TGTGCCAGCAGTGAAGTGTTACAGGGTCAGCCCCAGCATTTT	CASSEVLQGQPQHF
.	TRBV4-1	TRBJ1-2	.	TGCGCCAGCAGCCTCAAAGCGGGGGATGATTTCAACTATGGCTACACCTTC	CASSLKAGDDFNYGYTF
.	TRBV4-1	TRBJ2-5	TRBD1	TGCGCCAGCAGCCCCGGGACAGTTTTTGGGGAGACCCAGTACTTC	CASSPGTVFGETQYF
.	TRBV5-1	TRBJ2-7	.	TGCGCCAGCAGCGAAACAGGAGTCTACGAGCAGTACTTC	CASSETGVYEQYF
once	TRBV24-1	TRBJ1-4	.	TGTGCCACCAGTGATTTGCTATTAGGTATTCGGGCGGCCCAGGGAACTAATGAAAAACTGTTTTTT	CATSDLLLGIRAAQGTNEKLFF
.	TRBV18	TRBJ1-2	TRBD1	TGTGCCAGCTCGAGGACAGGGACCGGCTACACCTTC	CASSRTGTGYTF
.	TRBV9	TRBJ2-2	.	TGTGCCAGCAGCGTAGCTAGCTCCACCGGGGAGCTGTTTTTT	CASSVASSTGELFF
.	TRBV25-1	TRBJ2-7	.	TGTGCCAGCAGTGACCAGGGAAGGCCCTACGAGCAGTACTTC	CASSDQGRPYEQYF
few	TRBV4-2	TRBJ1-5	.	TGTGCCAGCAGACAGGGTAGTGAGAGCAATCAGCCCCAGCATTTT	CASRQGSESNQPQHF
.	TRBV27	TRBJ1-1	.	TGTGCCAGCAGCAGATCAGGGGCCCAGGGGTTTGAAGCTTTCTTT	CASSRSGAQGFEAFF
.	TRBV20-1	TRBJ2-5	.	TGCAGTGCTAGTAACTTTCGGGAGACCCAGTACTTC	CSASNFRETQYF